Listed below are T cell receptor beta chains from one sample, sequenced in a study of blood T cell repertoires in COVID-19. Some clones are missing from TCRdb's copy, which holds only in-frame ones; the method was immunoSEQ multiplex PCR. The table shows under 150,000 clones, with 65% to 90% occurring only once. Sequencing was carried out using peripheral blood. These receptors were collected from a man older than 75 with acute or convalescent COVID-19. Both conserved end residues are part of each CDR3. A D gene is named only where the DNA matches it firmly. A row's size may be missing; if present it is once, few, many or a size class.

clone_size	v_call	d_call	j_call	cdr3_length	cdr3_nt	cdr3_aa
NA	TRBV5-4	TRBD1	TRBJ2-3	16	TGTGCCAGCAGCTTAATGACAGGGACGGGCACAGATACGCAGTATTTT	CASSLMTGTGTDTQYF
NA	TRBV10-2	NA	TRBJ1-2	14	TGCGCCAGCAGAACACCAGGGTTTGGAAATGGCTACACCTTC	CASRTPGFGNGYTF
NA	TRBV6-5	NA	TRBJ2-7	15	TGTGCCAGCAGTTACTCGGGTACAGGTGGCTACGAGCAGTACTTC	CASSYSGTGGYEQYF
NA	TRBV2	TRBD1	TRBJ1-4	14	TGTGCCAGCAGGGGGACAGCAGCAAGTGAAAAACTGTTTTTT	CASRGTAASEKLFF
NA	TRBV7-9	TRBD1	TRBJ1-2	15	TGTGCCAGCAGCTATCCACTTCAGGGGGCTGCTGCCTACACCTTC	CASSYPLQGAAAYTF
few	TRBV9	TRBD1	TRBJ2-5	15	TGTGCCAGCAGCGGTCACCGGGACAGGGTAGAGACCCAGTACTTC	CASSGHRDRVETQYF
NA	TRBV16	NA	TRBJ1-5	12	TGTGCCAGCAGCCCTTCCAACCGGGGGGGGCATTTT	CASSPSNRGGHF
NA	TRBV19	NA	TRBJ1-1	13	TGTGCCAGTAGTGCGCAAGCAGGTCTTGAAGCTTTCTTT	CASSAQAGLEAFF
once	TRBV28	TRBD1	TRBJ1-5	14	TGTGCCAGCAGTTTGAGCAGGGGGAGGCAGCCCCAGCATTTT	CASSLSRGRQPQHF
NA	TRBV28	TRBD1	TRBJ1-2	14	TGTGCCAGCAGTTCGGGACAGGCGGTCTATGGCTACACCTTC	CASSSGQAVYGYTF
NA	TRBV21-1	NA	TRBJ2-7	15	TGTGCCAGCAGGGTTAGCGGGAATGAGGCCTACGAGCAGTACTTC	CASRVSGNEAYEQYF
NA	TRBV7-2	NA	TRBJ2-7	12	TGTGCCAGCAGCTTGACAACCTACGAGCAGTACTTC	CASSLTTYEQYF
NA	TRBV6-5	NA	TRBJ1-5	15	TGTGCCAGCAGTATAACAGATATGGACAATCAGCCCCAGCATTTT	CASSITDMDNQPQHF
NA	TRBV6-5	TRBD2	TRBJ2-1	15	TGTGCCAGCAGTCCCGGGACTAGCGGGAGGGGTGAGCAGTTCTTC	CASSPGTSGRGEQFF
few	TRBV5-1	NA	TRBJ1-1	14	TGCGCCAGCAGCTTGGCCGGGAGAGGCACTGAAGCTTTCTTT	CASSLAGRGTEAFF
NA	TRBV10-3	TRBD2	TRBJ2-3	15	TGTGCCATCAGTGCCGGGACTATGCTCACAGATACGCAGTATTTT	CAISAGTMLTDTQYF
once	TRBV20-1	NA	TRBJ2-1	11	TGCAGTGCTAGAGGAGTCAATGAGCAGTTCTTC	CSARGVNEQFF
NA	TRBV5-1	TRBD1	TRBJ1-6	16	TGCGCCAGCAGCATACAGGGGGCAGAGTATAATTCACCCCTCCACTTT	CASSIQGAEYNSPLHF
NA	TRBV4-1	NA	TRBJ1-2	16	TGCGCCAGCAGCCCGGGCCCCTCGGACAAGTCCTATGGCTACACCTTC	CASSPGPSDKSYGYTF
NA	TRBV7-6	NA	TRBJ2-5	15	TGTGCCAGCAGCTTATCCCCGTTGCAGGCAGAGACCCAGTACTTC	CASSLSPLQAETQYF
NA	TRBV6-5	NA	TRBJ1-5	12	TGTGCCAGCACCCCGGGGGGTCAGCCCCAGCATTTT	CASTPGGQPQHF
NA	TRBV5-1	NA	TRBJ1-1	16	TGCGCCAGCAGTTTCCGTCCGACAGGCGAAAACACTGAAGCTTTCTTT	CASSFRPTGENTEAFF
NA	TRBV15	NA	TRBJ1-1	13	TGTGCCACCAGCAGAGAGGCCACCCGTGAAGCTTTCTTT	CATSREATREAFF
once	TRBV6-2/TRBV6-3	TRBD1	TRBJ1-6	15	TGTGCCAGCAGCCCAGCCGACAGGGTGTGGTCACCCCTCCACTTT	CASSPADRVWSPLHF
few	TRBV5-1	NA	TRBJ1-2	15	TGCGCCAGCAGCTATACAGGGAATTCGGACTATGGCTACACCTTC	CASSYTGNSDYGYTF
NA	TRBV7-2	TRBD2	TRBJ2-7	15	TGTGCCAGCAGCTTAGTAGCGGGAGAGGCCTACGAGCAGTACTTC	CASSLVAGEAYEQYF
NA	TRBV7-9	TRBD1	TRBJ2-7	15	TGTGCCAGCAGCTTAGTGACAGGGAAAACCTACGAGCAGTACTTC	CASSLVTGKTYEQYF
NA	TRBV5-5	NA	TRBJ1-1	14	TGTGCCAGCAGCTTGGGAGCGAGGAGCACTGAAGCTTTCTTT	CASSLGARSTEAFF
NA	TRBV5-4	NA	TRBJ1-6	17	TGTGCCAGCAGGCCTGGGACGGGGGTCTCACCTAATTCACCCCTCCACTTT	CASRPGTGVSPNSPLHF
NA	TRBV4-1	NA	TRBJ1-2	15	TGCGCCAGCAGCCCACCCGACATCCCTAACTATGGCTACACCTTC	CASSPPDIPNYGYTF
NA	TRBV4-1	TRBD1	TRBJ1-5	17	TGCGCCAGCAGCCATCTACAGGGGGGGAATAGCAATCAGCCCCAGCATTTT	CASSHLQGGNSNQPQHF
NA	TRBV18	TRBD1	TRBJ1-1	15	TGTGCCAGCTCAAAGGACAGGGCTGGGGTTGTTGAAGCTTTCTTT	CASSKDRAGVVEAFF
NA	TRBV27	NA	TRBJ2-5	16	TGTGCCAGCAGTCTTAGGGGTGGGGCGGTTGTGGAGACCCAGTACTTC	CASSLRGGAVVETQYF
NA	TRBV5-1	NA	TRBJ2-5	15	TGCGCCAGCAGCTTGAGCCAGGGGCTCGTAGAGACCCAGTACTTC	CASSLSQGLVETQYF
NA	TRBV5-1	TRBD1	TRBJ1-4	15	TGCGCCAGCAGCGGACAGGGGGGAAATAATGAAAAACTGTTTTTT	CASSGQGGNNEKLFF
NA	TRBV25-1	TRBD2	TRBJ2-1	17	TGTGCCAGCAGCGGACTAGCGGGAGACAGGGCCTACAATGAGCAGTTCTTC	CASSGLAGDRAYNEQFF
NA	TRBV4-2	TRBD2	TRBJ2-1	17	TGTGCCAGCAGCCCGAGGTTACTAGCGGGGCCCAGCAATGAGCAGTTCTTC	CASSPRLLAGPSNEQFF
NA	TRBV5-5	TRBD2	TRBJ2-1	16	TGTGCCAGCAGCTTGGTGGGTACTAGCGGGTACAATGAGCAGTTCTTC	CASSLVGTSGYNEQFF
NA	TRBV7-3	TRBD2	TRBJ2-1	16	TGTGCCAGCAGCGTTACCGGGACTACTTCTTACAATGAGCAGTTCTTC	CASSVTGTTSYNEQFF
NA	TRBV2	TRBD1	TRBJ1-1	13	TGTGCCAGCAGTGAAGAACAGGGGGCGCGCGCTTTCTTT	CASSEEQGARAFF
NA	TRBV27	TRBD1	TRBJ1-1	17	TGTGCCAGCAGTCCCAGGACAGGGGTGCTTGCGAACACTGAAGCTTTCTTT	CASSPRTGVLANTEAFF
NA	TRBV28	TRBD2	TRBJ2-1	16	TGTGCCACCGGTGGGGCTAGCGGGAATAGTTACAATGAGCAGTTCTTC	CATGGASGNSYNEQFF
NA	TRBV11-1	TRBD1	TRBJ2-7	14	TGTGCCAGCAGCCCGGGACAGGGTATTTACGAGCAGTACTTC	CASSPGQGIYEQYF